These 8 T cell receptor beta chains were sequenced from one sample in a study of radiation and T cells in renal cell carcinoma. Only in-frame clones appear in the TCRdb table, and some are missing; sequencing was by immunoSEQ multiplex PCR. The sample consists of 140,000 to 150,000 clones, roughly 90% of them appearing once. Time point denoted: blood 4 weeks post-SBRT, at nephrectomy. Noted treatment: 15 Gy SBRT to primary tumor, nephrectomy 4 weeks later. The sample in question was blood, obtained from a patient whose treatment included radiotherapy and nephrectomy. The receptor set was obtained from a woman aged 45-65 years with renal cell carcinoma.

The chain has TRBV2 and TRBJ1-2; 7 positions match TRBD1. Per germline, CDR1 SNHLY and CDR2 FYNNEI. The ends lost 8 bases at V and 3 bases at J; junction bases unmatched: 6. The CDR3 is made up of 13 amino acids. The chain's CDR3 is CASSEDRDYGYTF. The CDR3 region has the DNA TGTGCCAGCTCGGAAGACAGGGACTATGGCTACACCTTC.

The CDR3 nucleotides read TGTGCCAGCACGGACGCAGCGTTTAGCTACACCTTC. It translates to CASTDAAFSYTF. The chain has TRBV6-5 and TRBJ1-2; D is undetermined. The CDR3 has 12 residues. The germline V and J ends were trimmed by 7 bases and 9 bases, with 15 bases remaining between them. CDR1 and CDR2 (germline): MNHEY, SVGAGI.

The chain employs TRBV6-5 and TRBJ1-4; D not resolved. CDR1 and CDR2 from the germline V gene are MNHEY and SVGAGI. V was pared by 6 bases and J by 3 bases, with 14 bases between. The CDR3 sequence is 15 residues long. The CDR3: CASSLNPDPNEKLFF. DNA for the CDR3: TGTGCCAGCAGCCTTAACCCGGACCCTAATGAAAAACTGTTTTTT.

This chain links TRBV6-5 with TRBJ2-7, with D possibly TRBD1 on 6 matching bases. Per germline, CDR1 MNHEY and CDR2 SVGAGI. There are 16 residues in the CDR3. Trimming cost V 0 bases and J 1 base, with 13 bases left between them. The CDR3 DNA sequence: TGTGCCAGCAGTTACTCGACAGGTGGTGGGTCCTACGAGCAGTACTTC. Translating gives CASSYSTGGGSYEQYF.

J is TRBJ2-2 and V is TRBV9; no reliable D call. Germline lookup yields CDR1 SGDLS and CDR2 YYNGEE. The CDR3 is 15 residues long. V was pared by 0 bases and J by 1 base, with 7 bases between. In DNA, the CDR3 is TGTGCCAGCAGCGTAGTTGGGGAGAACACCGGGGAGCTGTTTTTT. Translating gives CASSVVGENTGELFF. The variable domain in full, with the rest retrieved from reference TRBV9 and TRBJ2-2, is DSGVTQTPKHLITATGQRVTLRCSPRSGDLSVYWYQQSLDQGLQFLIQYYNGEERAKGNILERFSAQQFPDLHSELNLSSLELGDSALYFCASSVVGENTGELFFGEGSRLTVL.

The V and J genes are TRBV21-1 and TRBJ2-7. TRBV21-1 has pseudogene status. The CDR3 loop spans 13 amino acids. CDR3 nucleotide sequence: TGTGCCAGCAGCACGGATCGGTGGGACGAGCAGTACTTC. This codes for CASSTDRWDEQYF.

The chain links TRBV6-1 to TRBJ1-1, with D possibly being TRBD1 (6 bases). Trimming removed 7 bases from V and 4 bases from J, with 19 bases in between. CDR3 length: 15 residues. CDR1 MNHNS and CDR2 SASEGT come from the germline V gene. The CDR3 nucleotides are TGTGCCAGCACTCGGACAGCCTTTAAACCCACTGAAGCTTTCTTT. Translating it yields CASTRTAFKPTEAFF.

Only one count was recorded for this clone. The gene calls are TRBV15 and TRBJ2-3; maybe TRBD1 (6 bases). From germline, CDR1 is LNHNV and CDR2 YYDKDF (reference sequence). This CDR3 region has 15 residues. V was clipped by 0 bases and J by 6 bases, with 13 bases between them. CDR3 protein: CATSREVARGDTQYF. The CDR3 DNA is TGTGCCACCAGCAGAGAGGTGGCGAGGGGGGATACGCAGTATTTT.